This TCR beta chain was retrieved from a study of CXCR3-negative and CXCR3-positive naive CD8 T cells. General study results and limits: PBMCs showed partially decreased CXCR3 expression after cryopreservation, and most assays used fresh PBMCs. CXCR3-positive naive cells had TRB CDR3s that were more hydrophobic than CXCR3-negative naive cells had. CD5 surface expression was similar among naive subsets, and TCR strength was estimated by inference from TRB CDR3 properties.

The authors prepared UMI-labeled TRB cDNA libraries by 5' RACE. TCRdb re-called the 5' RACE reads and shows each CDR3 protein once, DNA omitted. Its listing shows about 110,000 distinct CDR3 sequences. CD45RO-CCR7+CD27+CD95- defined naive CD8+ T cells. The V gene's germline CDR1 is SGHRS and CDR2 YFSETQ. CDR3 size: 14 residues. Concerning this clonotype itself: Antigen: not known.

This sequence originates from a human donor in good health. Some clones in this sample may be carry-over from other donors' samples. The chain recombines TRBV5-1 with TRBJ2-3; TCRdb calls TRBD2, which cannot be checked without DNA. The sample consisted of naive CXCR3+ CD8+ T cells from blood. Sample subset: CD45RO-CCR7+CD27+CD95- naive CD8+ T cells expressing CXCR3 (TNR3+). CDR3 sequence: CASSLALEADTQYF.